This entry concerns a single TCR beta chain. Its antigen specificity is not known. One base away there is no much larger clone; base qualities are not given. Samples from volunteer blood donors who had recovered from COVID-19 were contributed by a second Seattle source. The collaborating institutions used their own protocols to collect whole blood in K2EDTA tubes. For TCRbeta analysis, collaborators shipped samples in one of three forms: frozen whole blood, isolated PBMCs, or DNA extracted from either of those sample types. Measured from the cysteine to the phenylalanine, the CDR3 is 13 residues long. The CDR3 DNA has 39 bases and is translated from base 1. V is clipped by 9 bases and J by 4 bases, and the sequence between their germline boundaries is 10 bases long. Via the germline V gene (reference sequence), CDR1 is LNHDA and CDR2 SQIVND. This sample was taken from a study of blood T cell repertoires in COVID-19 (dated by TCRdb to 2018 to 2021). Broadly, across the study: The collaborator samples originated in the United States, Italy and Spain and spanned the acute and convalescent phases of COVID-19. A de-identified subject ID, COVID-19 status, age in years and sex were almost always included in the sample metadata. The material from the prospective study consisted of cDNA or gDNA derived from T cells, B-cell-depleted T cells, or PBMCs. Where HLA class I and class II types were available, the types were taken from metadata supplied by the sample provider, not from assay-based typing. A freely available public database, intended as a resource for researchers studying the immune response to SARS-CoV-2, is where the repertoires were released. The samples were drawn from two sources: the first 160 participants of the ongoing ImmuneRACE study, and about 1,300 subjects contributed by 6 global collaborators. Deeply sampled blood TCRbeta repertoires from subjects exposed to, actively infected with, or recovered from COVID-19 were included in the dataset.

TCRbeta CDR3 regions were amplified from genomic DNA by means of the immunoSEQ Assay, a bias-controlled multiplex PCR. The paper's data handling went like this. Within the assay, amplification of reference gene primers was used to estimate how many nucleated cells each sample contained. Sequence reads were collapsed and filtered to measure the absolute abundance of every unique TCRbeta CDR3 rearrangement. For each sample, productive Simpson clonality was calculated as the square root of Simpson's diversity index over productive rearrangements. The immuneACCESS repertoire file appears here via TCRdb, limited to in-frame rearrangements. These files lack a portion of the clones; in checked studies, under half of the deficit traces to unresolved V genes, and the cause of the others is not known. V, J and clone size are taken as reported in that table, and D and trimming were inferred from the DNA itself. In this sample the table shows about 230,000 clones, 70% to 85% of which occur a single time. The top ten constitute over 1.2% of the sample.

The study at large found these results: The amount of clinical and demographic metadata varied by source and participant and was provided uncurated.

The sequenced sample consisted of peripheral blood. The TCR originated in a woman between 35 and 50 years old who had recovered from COVID-19. The rearrangement combines TRBV19 with TRBJ2-6, with the D gene too uncertain to name. The CDR3 reads as follows: CASTIAGANVLTF. The nucleotide sequence reads as follows: TGTGCCAGCACAATAGCAGGGGCCAACGTCCTGACTTTC.